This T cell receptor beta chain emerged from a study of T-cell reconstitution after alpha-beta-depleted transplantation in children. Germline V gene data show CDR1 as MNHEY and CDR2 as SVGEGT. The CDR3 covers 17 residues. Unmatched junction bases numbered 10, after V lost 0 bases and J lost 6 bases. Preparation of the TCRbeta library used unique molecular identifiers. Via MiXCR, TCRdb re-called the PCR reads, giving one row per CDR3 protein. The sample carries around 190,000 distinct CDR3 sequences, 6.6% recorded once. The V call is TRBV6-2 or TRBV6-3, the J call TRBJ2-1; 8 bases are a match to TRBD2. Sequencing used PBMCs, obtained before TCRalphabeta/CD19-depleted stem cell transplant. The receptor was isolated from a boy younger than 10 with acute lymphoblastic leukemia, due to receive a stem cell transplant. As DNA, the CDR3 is TGTGCCAGCAGTTACTCCAGACGGGGGGGAGGGGGCAATGAGCAGTTCTTC. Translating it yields CASSYSRRGGGGNEQFF.